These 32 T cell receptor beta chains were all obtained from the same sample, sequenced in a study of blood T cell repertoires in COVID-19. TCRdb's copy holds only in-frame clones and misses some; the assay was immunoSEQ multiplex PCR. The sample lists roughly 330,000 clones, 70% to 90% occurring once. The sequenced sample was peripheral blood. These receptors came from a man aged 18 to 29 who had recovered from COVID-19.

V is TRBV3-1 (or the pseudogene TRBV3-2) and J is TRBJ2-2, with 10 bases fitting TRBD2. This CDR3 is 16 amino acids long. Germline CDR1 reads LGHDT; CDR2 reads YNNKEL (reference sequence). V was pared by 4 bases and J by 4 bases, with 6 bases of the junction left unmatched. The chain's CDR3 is CASSPTSGLSTGELFF. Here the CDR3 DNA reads TGTGCCAGCAGCCCGACTAGCGGGTTGAGCACCGGGGAGCTGTTTTTT.

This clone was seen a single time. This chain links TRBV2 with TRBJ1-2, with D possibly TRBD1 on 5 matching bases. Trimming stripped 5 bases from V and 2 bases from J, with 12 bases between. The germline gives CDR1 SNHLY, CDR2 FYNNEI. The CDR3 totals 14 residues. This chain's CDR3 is CASSRGTGNYGYTF. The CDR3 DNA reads TGTGCCAGCAGTCGGGGGACCGGCAACTATGGCTACACCTTC.

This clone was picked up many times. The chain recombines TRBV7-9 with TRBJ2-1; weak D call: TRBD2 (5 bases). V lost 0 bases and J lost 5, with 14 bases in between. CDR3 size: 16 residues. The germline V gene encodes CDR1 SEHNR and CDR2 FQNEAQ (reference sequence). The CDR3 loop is CASSLAPLTGNNEQFF. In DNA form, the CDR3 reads TGTGCCAGCAGCTTAGCCCCCCTAACGGGGAACAATGAGCAGTTCTTC.

This CDR3 is CAISSGRAGGGELFF. The CDR3 bases are TGTGCCATCAGTAGCGGGAGGGCCGGCGGCGGGGAGCTGTTTTTT. The chain links TRBV10-3 to TRBJ2-2; TRBD2 matches 10 bases. Germline loops: CDR1 ENHRY, CDR2 SYGVKD. The CDR3 has 15 residues. V lost 5 bases to trimming and J lost 7 bases; unmatched junction nucleotides: 7.

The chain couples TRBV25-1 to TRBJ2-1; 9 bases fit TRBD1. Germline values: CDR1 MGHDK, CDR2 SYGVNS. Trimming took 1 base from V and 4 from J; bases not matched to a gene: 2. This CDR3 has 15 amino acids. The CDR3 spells CASSELGQGYNEQFF. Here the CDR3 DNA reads TGTGCCAGCAGTGAATTGGGACAGGGATACAATGAGCAGTTCTTC.

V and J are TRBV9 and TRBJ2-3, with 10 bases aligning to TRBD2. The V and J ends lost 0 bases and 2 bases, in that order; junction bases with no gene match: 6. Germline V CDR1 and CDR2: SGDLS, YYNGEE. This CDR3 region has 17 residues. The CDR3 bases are TGTGCCAGCAGCGTAGGGAAGCGGGGGGGTTCCACAGATACGCAGTATTTT. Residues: CASSVGKRGGSTDTQYF. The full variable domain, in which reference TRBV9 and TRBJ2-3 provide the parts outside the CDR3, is DSGVTQTPKHLITATGQRVTLRCSPRSGDLSVYWYQQSLDQGLQFLIQYYNGEERAKGNILERFSAQQFPDLHSELNLSSLELGDSALYFCASSVGKRGGSTDTQYFGPGTRLTVL.

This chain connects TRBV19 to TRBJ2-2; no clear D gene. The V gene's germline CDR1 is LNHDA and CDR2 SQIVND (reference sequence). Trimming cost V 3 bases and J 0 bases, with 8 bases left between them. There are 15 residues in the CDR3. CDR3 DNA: TGTGCCAGTAGTATTCAGGCGACGAACACCGGGGAGCTGTTTTTT. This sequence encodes CASSIQATNTGELFF.

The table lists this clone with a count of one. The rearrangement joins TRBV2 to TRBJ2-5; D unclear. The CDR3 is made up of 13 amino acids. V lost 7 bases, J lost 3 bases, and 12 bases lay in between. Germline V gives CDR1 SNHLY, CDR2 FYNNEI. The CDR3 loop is CASTIQREETQYF. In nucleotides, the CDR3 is TGTGCCAGCACTATACAGAGAGAAGAGACCCAGTACTTC.

Here the CDR3 reads CSVLLESSTYEQYF. For the CDR3, the DNA is TGCAGCGTTCTACTGGAGTCATCTACCTACGAGCAGTACTTC. This chain connects TRBV29-1 to TRBJ2-7; unclear D gene. V lost 5 bases, J lost 2 bases, and 16 bases lay in between. This CDR3 is built from 14 residues. Germline values: CDR1 SQVTM, CDR2 ANQGSEA.

The CDR3 sequence: CASSSQGARNNEQFF. In nucleotides, the CDR3 is TGTGCCAGCTCATCACAGGGGGCCCGTAACAATGAGCAGTTCTTC. The chain combines TRBV18 with TRBJ2-1, with 9 bases fitting TRBD1. Unmatched junction bases numbered 7, after V lost 5 bases and J lost 5 bases. The germline V gene has CDR1 KGHSH and CDR2 LQKENI. The CDR3 runs 15 residues.

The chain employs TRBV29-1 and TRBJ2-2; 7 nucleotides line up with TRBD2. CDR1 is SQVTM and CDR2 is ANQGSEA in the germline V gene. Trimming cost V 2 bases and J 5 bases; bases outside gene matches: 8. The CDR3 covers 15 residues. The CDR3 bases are TGCAGCGTTGAACCTGGGACTATGGGGACCGGGGAGCTGTTTTTT. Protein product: CSVEPGTMGTGELFF.

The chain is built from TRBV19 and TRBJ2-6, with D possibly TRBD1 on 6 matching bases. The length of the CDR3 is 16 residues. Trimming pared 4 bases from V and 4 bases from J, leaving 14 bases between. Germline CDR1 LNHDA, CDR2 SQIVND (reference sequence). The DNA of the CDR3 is TGTGCCAGTAGTACCTCAGGGGTGTGGGGGGCCAACGTCCTGACTTTC. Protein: CASSTSGVWGANVLTF.

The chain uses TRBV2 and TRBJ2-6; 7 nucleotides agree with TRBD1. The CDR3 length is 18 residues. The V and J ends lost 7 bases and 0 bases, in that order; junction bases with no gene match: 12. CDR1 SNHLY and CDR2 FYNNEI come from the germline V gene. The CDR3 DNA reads TGTGCCAGCAAGGGCACCTCAGGGGGTCCCTCTGGGGCCAACGTCCTGACTTTC. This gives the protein CASKGTSGGPSGANVLTF.

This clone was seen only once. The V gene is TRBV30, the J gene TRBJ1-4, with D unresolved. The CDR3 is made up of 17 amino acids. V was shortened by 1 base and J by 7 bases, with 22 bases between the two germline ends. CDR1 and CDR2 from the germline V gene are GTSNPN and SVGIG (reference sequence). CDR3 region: CAWSGSWTAEGSEKLFF. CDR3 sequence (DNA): TGTGCCTGGAGTGGTTCGTGGACCGCGGAGGGAAGTGAAAAACTGTTTTTT.

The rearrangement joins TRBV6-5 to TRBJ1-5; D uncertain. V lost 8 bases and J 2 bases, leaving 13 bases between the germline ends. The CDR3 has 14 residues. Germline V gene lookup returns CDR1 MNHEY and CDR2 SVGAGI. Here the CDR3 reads CASRVSDGNQPQHF. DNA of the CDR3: TGTGCCAGCCGGGTTAGCGACGGCAATCAGCCCCAGCATTTT.

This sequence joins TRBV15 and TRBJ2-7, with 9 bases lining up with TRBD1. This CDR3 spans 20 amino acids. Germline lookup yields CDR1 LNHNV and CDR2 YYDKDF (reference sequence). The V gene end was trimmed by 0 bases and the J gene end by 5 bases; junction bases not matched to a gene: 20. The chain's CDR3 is CATSRESGFVPPRDRDEQYF. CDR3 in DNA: TGTGCCACCAGCAGAGAGTCGGGTTTTGTCCCTCCCCGGGACAGGGACGAGCAGTACTTC.

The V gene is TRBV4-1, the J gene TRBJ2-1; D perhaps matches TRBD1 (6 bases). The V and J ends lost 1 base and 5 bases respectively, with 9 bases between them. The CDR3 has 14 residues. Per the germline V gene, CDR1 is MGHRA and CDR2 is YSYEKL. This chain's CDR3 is CASSQGQDNNEQFF. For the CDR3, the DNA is TGCGCCAGCAGCCAAGGACAGGATAACAATGAGCAGTTCTTC.

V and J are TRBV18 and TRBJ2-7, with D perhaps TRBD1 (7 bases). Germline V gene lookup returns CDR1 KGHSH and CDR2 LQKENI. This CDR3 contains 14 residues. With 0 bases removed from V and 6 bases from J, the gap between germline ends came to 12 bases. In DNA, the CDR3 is TGTGCCAGCTCACCACCGTGGCAGGGGGGCGAGCAGTACTTC. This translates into CASSPPWQGGEQYF.

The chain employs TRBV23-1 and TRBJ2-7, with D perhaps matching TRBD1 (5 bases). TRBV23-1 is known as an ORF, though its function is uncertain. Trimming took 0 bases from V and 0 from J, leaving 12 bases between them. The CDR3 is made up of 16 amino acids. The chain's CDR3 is CASSQSTPDSSYEQYF. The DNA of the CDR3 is TGCGCCAGCAGTCAATCGACGCCCGACAGCTCCTACGAGCAGTACTTC.

CDR3 bases: TGTGCCAGCAGCTTCGCCGGGCAGGGGACTGAAGCTTTCTTT. Translated: CASSFAGQGTEAFF. The chain couples TRBV7-3 to TRBJ1-1; D might be TRBD1 (6 bases). V was clipped by 3 bases and J by 5 bases, with 13 bases between them. The CDR3 is made up of 14 amino acids. Germline V CDR1 and CDR2: SGHTA, FQGTGA. Drawing the rest from reference TRBV7-3 and TRBJ1-1, the complete variable domain is GAGVSQTPSNKVTEKGKYVELRCDPISGHTALYWYRQSLGQGPEFLIYFQGTGAADDSGLPNDRFFAVRPEGSVSTLKIQRTERGDSAVYLCASSFAGQGTEAFFGQGTRLTVV.

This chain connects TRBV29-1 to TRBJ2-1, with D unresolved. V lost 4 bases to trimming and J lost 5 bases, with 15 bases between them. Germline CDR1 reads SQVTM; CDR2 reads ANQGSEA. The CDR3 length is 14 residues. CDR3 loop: CSVAGQIRHNEQFF. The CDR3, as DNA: TGCAGCGTTGCTGGGCAGATCCGGCACAATGAGCAGTTCTTC.

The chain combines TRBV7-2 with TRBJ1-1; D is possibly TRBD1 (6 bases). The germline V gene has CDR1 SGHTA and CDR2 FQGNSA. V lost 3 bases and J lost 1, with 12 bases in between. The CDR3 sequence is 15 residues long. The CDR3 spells CASSFSGGPNTEAFF. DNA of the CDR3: TGTGCCAGCAGCTTTTCGGGGGGCCCGAACACTGAAGCTTTCTTT.

The CDR3 DNA reads TGTGCCAGCAGCCACAGGGGGGAGTCTGAAGCTTTCTTT. It yields the protein CASSHRGESEAFF. The gene calls are TRBV3-1 (or the pseudogene TRBV3-2) and TRBJ1-1, with TRBD1 identical over 7 bases. With V trimmed by 3 bases and J by 6 bases, 4 bases remained unmatched. The CDR3 totals 13 residues. The germline V gene encodes CDR1 LGHDT and CDR2 YNNKEL (reference sequence).

In DNA, the CDR3 is TGTGCCAGCAGCTTAAGGGGTCGGGGGGTTGGTGAAGCTTTCTTT. Translation gives CASSLRGRGVGEAFF. The chain employs TRBV7-2 and TRBJ1-1; perhaps TRBD1 as D (5 bases). V lost 2 bases and J lost 7, with 17 bases in between. The CDR3 is 15 residues long. Per germline, CDR1 SGHTA and CDR2 FQGNSA.

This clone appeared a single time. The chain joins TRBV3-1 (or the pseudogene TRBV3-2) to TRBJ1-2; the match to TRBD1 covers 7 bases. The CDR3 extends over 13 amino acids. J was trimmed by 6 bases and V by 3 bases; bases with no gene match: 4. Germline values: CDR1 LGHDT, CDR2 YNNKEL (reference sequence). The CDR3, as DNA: TGTGCCAGCAGCCACGGGACAGACGATGGCTACACCTTC. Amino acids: CASSHGTDDGYTF.

The CDR3 DNA follows: TGTGCCAGCAGCCTAAGCCGGACAGGGGGCGAGGGCTACACCTTC. Translating it yields CASSLSRTGGEGYTF. The rearrangement uses TRBV3-1 (or the pseudogene TRBV3-2) and TRBJ1-2, with 11 bases fitting TRBD1. The CDR3 has 15 residues. The V gene's germline CDR1 is LGHDT and CDR2 YNNKEL (reference sequence). V shed 4 bases, J shed 8 bases, and the junction held 9 bases outside the gene matches.

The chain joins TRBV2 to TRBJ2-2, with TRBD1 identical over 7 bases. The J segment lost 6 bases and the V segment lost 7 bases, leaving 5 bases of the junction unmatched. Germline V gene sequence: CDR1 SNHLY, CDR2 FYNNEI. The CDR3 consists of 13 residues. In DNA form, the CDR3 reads TGTGCCAGCAACCGACAGGGATCCGGGGAGCTGTTTTTT. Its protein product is CASNRQGSGELFF.

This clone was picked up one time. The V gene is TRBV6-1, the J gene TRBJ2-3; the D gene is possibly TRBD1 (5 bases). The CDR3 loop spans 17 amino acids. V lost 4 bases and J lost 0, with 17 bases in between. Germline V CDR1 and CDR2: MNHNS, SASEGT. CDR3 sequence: CASSVHTPGLSTDTQYF. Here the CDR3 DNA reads TGTGCCAGCAGTGTTCACACCCCAGGGTTAAGCACAGATACGCAGTATTTT.

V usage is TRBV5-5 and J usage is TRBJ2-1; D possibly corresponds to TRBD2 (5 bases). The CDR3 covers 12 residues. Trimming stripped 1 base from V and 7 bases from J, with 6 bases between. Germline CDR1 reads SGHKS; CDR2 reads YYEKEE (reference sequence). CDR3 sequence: CASSLPGNEQFF. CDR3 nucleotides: TGTGCCAGCAGCTTGCCGGGGAATGAGCAGTTCTTC.

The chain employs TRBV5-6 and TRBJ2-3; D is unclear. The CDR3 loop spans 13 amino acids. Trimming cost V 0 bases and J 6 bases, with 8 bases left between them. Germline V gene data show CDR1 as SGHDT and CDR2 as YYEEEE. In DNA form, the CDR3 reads TGTGCCAGCAGCTTGGCTGATGAGGATACGCAGTATTTT. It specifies CASSLADEDTQYF.

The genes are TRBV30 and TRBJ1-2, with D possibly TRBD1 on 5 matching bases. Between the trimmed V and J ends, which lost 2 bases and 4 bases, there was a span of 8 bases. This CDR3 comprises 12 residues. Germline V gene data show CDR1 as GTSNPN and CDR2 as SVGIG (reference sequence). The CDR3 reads CAWSTGPYGYTF. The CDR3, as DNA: TGTGCCTGGAGTACAGGACCCTATGGCTACACCTTC.

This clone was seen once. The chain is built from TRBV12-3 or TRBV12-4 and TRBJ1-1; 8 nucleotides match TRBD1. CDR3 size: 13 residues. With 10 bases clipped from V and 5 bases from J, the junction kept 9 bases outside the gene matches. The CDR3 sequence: CATQGQGWTEAFF. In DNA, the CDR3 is TGTGCCACTCAAGGACAGGGCTGGACTGAAGCTTTCTTT.